This T cell receptor beta chain was observed in a study of CD8 T cells in ankylosing spondylitis. Findings and caveats of the study: Clones linked with disease were CD8+ and fairly uncommon in the peripheral blood. Several highly homologous variants made up a TCR beta motif, and this motif appeared characteristic of ankylosing spondylitis blood.

This clonotype was recorded at least ten times. Its antigen is unidentified. The CDR3 consists of 16 residues. The germline gives CDR1 SGHRS, CDR2 YFSETQ. Between the trimmed V and J ends, which lost 2 bases and 2 bases, there was a span of 14 bases. One entry per CDR3 protein results from TCRdb running MiXCR on the 5' RACE reads. Of about 140,000 distinct CDR3 sequences listed, around 6.6% were seen once; the top ten hold around 12%. This chain links TRBV5-1 with TRBJ1-3, with D tentatively TRBD1 (6 bases). The sequence was obtained from a female donor with ankylosing spondylitis or in good health (not recorded which). Sequenced material: blood, either unsorted or a sorted T cell fraction (not recorded which). The CDR3 loop reads CASSLTGKMAGNTIYF. The CDR3 region has the DNA TGCGCCAGCAGCTTAACAGGGAAGATGGCTGGAAACACCATATATTTT.